The present T cell receptor (beta chain) was sequenced within a study of neurological immune-mediated disorders. Study information: Multiple sclerosis patients numbered roughly 34, of whom about 31 were relapsing-remitting and 3 secondary progressive.

This clonotype was detected ten times or more. Its antigen is currently unknown. General study points: CDR3 amino acid sequences of expanded clones were not shared across subjects, a result suggesting private repertoires in all groups.

Using its own MiXCR run on the 5' RACE reads, TCRdb lists one record per CDR3 protein. This table has tens of thousands of distinct CDR3 sequences, 3.5% to 4% appearing once. Unsorted libraries used 2 million PBMCs kept at -80 degrees C. The TCR originated in a man aged 30 to 45 with multiple sclerosis. The sequenced sample consisted of PBMCs.

The CDR3 sequence is CSVALSSYEQYF. The CDR3 DNA is TGCAGCGTTGCCCTAAGCTCCTACGAGCAGTACTTC. V gene TRBV29-1 combines with J gene TRBJ2-7; D is unclear. V lost 4 bases to trimming and J lost 0 bases, with 7 bases between them. From germline, CDR1 is SQVTM and CDR2 ANQGSEA. The CDR3 runs to 12 residues.